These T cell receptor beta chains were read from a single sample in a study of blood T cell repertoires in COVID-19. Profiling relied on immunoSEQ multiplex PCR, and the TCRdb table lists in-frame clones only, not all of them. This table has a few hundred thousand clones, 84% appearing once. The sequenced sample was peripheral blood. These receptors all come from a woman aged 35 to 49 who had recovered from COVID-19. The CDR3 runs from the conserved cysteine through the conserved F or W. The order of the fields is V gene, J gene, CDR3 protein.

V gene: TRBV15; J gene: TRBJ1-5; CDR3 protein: CATSRAQSNQPQHF
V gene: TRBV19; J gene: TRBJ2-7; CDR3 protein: CASSNRGGWYEQYF
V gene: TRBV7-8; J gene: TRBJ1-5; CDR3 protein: CASSLSGDRDQPQHF
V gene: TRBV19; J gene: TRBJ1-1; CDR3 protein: CASSRAGGEGRAFF
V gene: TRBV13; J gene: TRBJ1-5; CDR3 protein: CASSFQGRNQPQHF
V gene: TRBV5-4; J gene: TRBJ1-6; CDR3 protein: CASSKGGSTAYNSPLHF
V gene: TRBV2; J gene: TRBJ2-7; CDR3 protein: CARSGQPYEQYF
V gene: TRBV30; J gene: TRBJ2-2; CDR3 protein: CAWSVLDRESGELFF
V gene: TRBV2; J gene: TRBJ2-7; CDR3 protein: CGGAGQGAYEQYF
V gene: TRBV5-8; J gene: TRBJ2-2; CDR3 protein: CASSLGLNTGELFF
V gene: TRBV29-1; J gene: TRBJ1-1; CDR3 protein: CSAEWANTEAFF
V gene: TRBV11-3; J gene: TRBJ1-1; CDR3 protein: CASSLRGEYTEAFF
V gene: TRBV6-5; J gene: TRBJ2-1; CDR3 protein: CASSFETPLGQFF
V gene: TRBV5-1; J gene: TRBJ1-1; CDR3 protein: CASSLGGSTEAFF
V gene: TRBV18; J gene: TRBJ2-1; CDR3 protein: CASSTGGDYNEQFF
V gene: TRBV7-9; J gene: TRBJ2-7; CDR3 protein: CASSPSGGVFEQYF
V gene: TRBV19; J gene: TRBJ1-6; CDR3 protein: CASSTLEGGSFNSPLHF
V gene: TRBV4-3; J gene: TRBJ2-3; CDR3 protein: CASSQERPSGGVDTQYF
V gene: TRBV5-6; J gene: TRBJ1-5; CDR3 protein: CASSLTGTGNQPQHF
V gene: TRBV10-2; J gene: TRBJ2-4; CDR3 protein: CASSEGSRYIQYF
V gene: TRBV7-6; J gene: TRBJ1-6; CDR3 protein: CASSSRVDDSPLHF
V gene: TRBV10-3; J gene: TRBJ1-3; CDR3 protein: CAISEAGGSGNTIYF
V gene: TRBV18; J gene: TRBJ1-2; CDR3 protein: CASSPGSLGYGYTF
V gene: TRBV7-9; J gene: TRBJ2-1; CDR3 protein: CASSSSGGDEQFF
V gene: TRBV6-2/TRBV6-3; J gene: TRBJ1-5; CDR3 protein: CASSYSTGQPQHF
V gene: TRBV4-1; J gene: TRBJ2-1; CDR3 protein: CASSQDRRGNEQFF
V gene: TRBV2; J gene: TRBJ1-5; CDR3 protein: CASSQQRGQPQHF
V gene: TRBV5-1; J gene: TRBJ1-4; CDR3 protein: CASSSWTGGEKLFF
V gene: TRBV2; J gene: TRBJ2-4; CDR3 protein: CATIGTVLAKNIQYF